Each of the 9 T cell receptor beta chains below was sequenced from the same sample in a study of T cell clonality in common variable immunodeficiency. TCRdb keeps only in-frame clones here, not all; method: immunoSEQ multiplex PCR. The specimen has about 32,000 clones, none found just once. The sample taken for sequencing was peripheral blood mononuclear cells. The source of these receptors is a person between 18 and 75 years old in good health.

This clone was recorded at least ten times. The read terminates 3 residues ahead of where the CDR3 ends, so the germline J gene completes it. J is TRBJ2-7 and V is TRBV7-9; D might be TRBD1 (6 bases). The CDR3 is made up of 13 amino acids. CDR1 and CDR2 from the germline V gene are SEHNR and FQNEAQ (reference sequence). The ends were cut back, 5 bases at V and 3 bases at J, with 11 bases in the middle. Incomplete CDR3 DNA: TGTGCCAGCAGCGTCGGACAGCTCTACGAG. Its translation: CASSVGQLYE. The full CDR3 is CASSVGQLYEQYF.

This clone was recorded many times. From the germline J gene comes the end of the CDR3, since the read stops 3 residues before it. V is TRBV30 and J is TRBJ1-3; D is perhaps TRBD1 (5 bases). This CDR3 comprises 13 residues. V lost 5 bases and J lost 9, with 17 bases in between. Germline V gives CDR1 GTSNPN, CDR2 SVGIG (reference sequence). This CDR3 is CAWGGLGGGTIYF. CDR3 DNA (partial): TGTGCCTGGGGAGGGCTCGGCGGGGGCACC. Variable domain in full (rest from reference TRBV30 and TRBJ1-3): SQTIHQWPATLVQPVGSPLSLECTVEGTSNPNLYWYRQAAGRGLQLLFYSVGIGQISSEVPQNLSASRPQDRQFILSSKKLLLSDSGFYLCAWGGLGGGTIYFGEGSWLTVV.

This clone was found many times. The read terminates 3 residues ahead of where the CDR3 ends, so the germline J gene completes it. Other DNA sequences from this sample encode an identical CDR3 as well. The V call is TRBV30, the J call TRBJ1-3; D is possibly TRBD1 (5 bases). This CDR3 comprises 15 residues. Germline values: CDR1 GTSNPN, CDR2 SVGIG (reference sequence). V was shortened by 5 bases and J by 0 bases, with 14 bases between the two germline ends. CDR3 bases read: TGTGCCTGGGGTCCGGGACTGACCTCTGGAAACACC. It translates to CAWGPGLTSGNT. The full CDR3 reads CAWGPGLTSGNTIYF. The full variable domain, completed using reference TRBV30 and TRBJ1-3, is SQTIHQWPATLVQPVGSPLSLECTVEGTSNPNLYWYRQAAGRGLQLLFYSVGIGQISSEVPQNLSASRPQDRQFILSSKKLLLSDSGFYLCAWGPGLTSGNTIYFGEGSWLTVV.

There are many counts of this clone. The read stops 3 residues short of the end of the CDR3; the missing end is completed from the germline J gene. V is TRBV5-1 and J is TRBJ2-1; TRBD2 agrees at 9 bases. V lost 7 bases, J lost 4 bases, and 9 bases stayed unmatched. Germline V gene lookup returns CDR1 SGHRS and CDR2 YFSETQ. CDR3 length: 15 residues. The part of the CDR3 DNA that was read is TGCGCCAGCTCCACCCCCAGCGGGAGGTACAATGAG. This gives the protein CASSTPSGRYNE. The entire CDR3 protein is CASSTPSGRYNEQFF. Drawing the rest from reference TRBV5-1 and TRBJ2-1, the complete variable domain is KAGVTQTPRYLIKTRGQQVTLSCSPISGHRSVSWYQQTPGQGLQFLFEYFSETQRNKGNFPGRFSGRQFSNSRSEMNVSTLELGDSALYLCASSTPSGRYNEQFFGPGTRLTVL.

There are many counts of this clone. The CDR3 end is not reached by the read, which stops 3 residues before it; the germline J gene fills it in. The chain has TRBV7-3 and TRBJ2-3; 7 bases agree with TRBD2. The germline V gene has CDR1 SGHTA and CDR2 FQGTGA. This CDR3 comprises 16 residues. The V gene end was trimmed by 1 base and the J gene end by 1 base; junction bases not matched to a gene: 5. The sequenced part of the CDR3 DNA is TGTGCCAGCAGCTTAAATCCTAGCGGTCGCACAGATACG. This encodes CASSLNPSGRTDT. The full CDR3 is CASSLNPSGRTDTQYF.

There are a few counts of this clone. The read terminates 3 residues before the CDR3 end, so the remaining end is supplied by the germline J gene. The J gene is TRBJ2-1, the V gene TRBV11-2; TRBD1 is a possible D gene (6 bases). CDR1 is SGHAT and CDR2 is FQNNGV in the germline V gene. This CDR3 comprises 15 residues. V lost 5 bases to trimming and J lost 6 bases, with 17 bases between them. CDR3 sequence reads: CASSPPGSRGNEQFF. The part of the CDR3 DNA that was read is TGTGCCAGCAGCCCTCCCGGGTCCAGGGGCAATGAG.

In its sample, this clone was seen many times. The read is 3 residues too short to cover the CDR3 end, so that end is filled in from the germline J gene. The gene calls are TRBV6-1 and TRBJ1-1; no firm D call. In germline, CDR1 is MNHNS, CDR2 SASEGT. The CDR3 has 13 residues. Here the CDR3 reads CASSDPGSGEAFF. The sequenced CDR3 bases are TGTGCCAGCAGTGACCCGGGGTCCGGGGAA.

This clone was observed at least ten times. From the germline J gene comes the end of the CDR3, since the read stops 3 residues before it. This chain links TRBV5-1 with TRBJ2-2; 10 nucleotides align to TRBD2. The CDR3 extends over 16 amino acids. Germline V lookup: CDR1 SGHRS, CDR2 YFSETQ. V dropped 0 bases and J dropped 4; count of bases not matched to a gene: 3. The CDR3 DNA, read in part, is TGCGCCAGCAGCTTGGTGGCTAGCGGGAGCACCGGGGAG. As protein: CASSLVASGSTGE. The entire CDR3 is CASSLVASGSTGELFF.

This clone was recorded at least ten times. From the germline J gene comes the end of the CDR3, since the read stops 3 residues before it. The rearrangement uses TRBV10-2 and TRBJ2-1, with 9 bases aligning to TRBD1. Trimming removed 3 bases from V and 6 bases from J; junction bases left unmatched: 3. CDR1 and CDR2 (germline): WSHSY, SAAADI. The CDR3 has 14 amino acids. The sequenced part of the CDR3 DNA is TGCGCCAGCAGTGATGGGACAGGGACCAATGAG. Translation: CASSDGTGTNE. The complete CDR3 protein is CASSDGTGTNEQFF.